The subject of this entry is one T cell receptor (beta chain). What it binds is unknown. CD45RO-negative CD8 cells positively selected for CCR7 made up the naive population, which excluded terminally differentiated effector memory CD45RA+ cells. Donors had no recently reported acute infections or vaccinations and were HIV-negative. These data are taken from a study of shared clonotypes between healthy human individuals. Across the whole study: Each donor had three CD4 naive, three CD4 memory, two CD8 naive and one CD8 memory plate. Study observations and caveats: Estimated richness values were generally larger in naive subsets than in memory subsets.

This CDR3 spans 17 amino acids. Trimming cost V 0 bases and J 1 base, with 15 bases left between them. The germline gives CDR1 LGHNA, CDR2 YSLEER. The material for each subset, its genomic DNA, was split evenly across several immunoSEQ plates. Using immunoSEQ multiplex PCR, the repertoire was profiled, and TCRdb retains in-frame clones only, with some absent. Among millions of clones listed, roughly 91% were seen once. The genes are TRBV4-3 and TRBJ1-1; D gene ambiguous. This TCR was recovered from a man aged 18 to 29 in good health. Some clones in this sample may be carry-over from other donors' samples. The sample comprised naive CD8+ T cells from PBMCs. The CDR3 DNA follows: TGCGCCAGCAGCCAAGAGGTAGTACGGGAGGGGAACACTGAAGCTTTCTTT. Its protein product is CASSQEVVREGNTEAFF.